This T cell receptor (beta chain) stems from a study of blood T cell repertoires in COVID-19. On the study more broadly: Acute and convalescent COVID-19 samples came from the United States, Italy and Spain.

With regard to this clone: The sample contains more than one DNA sequence encoding this CDR3.

Authors' processing steps: Amplification with reference gene primers provided the estimates of nucleated cell counts. Measured with immunoSEQ multiplex PCR; TCRdb has only the in-frame clones, and not every one. The DNA was the basis for D and trimming; V, J and clone size are from that table. The sample shows 150,000 to 200,000 clones, roughly 84% of them seen only once. The CDR3 spans 12 residues. V was clipped by 9 bases and J by 5 bases; unmatched bases: 3. Germline lookup yields CDR1 ENHRY and CDR2 SYGVKD. The sequencing sample was made of peripheral blood. The sequence derives from a woman aged 80 or older with active or convalescent COVID-19. J is TRBJ1-5 and V is TRBV10-3, with 8 bases identical to TRBD1. The CDR3 DNA reads as TGTGCCATAGGACAGGGAGATCAGCCCCAGCATTTT. Translating gives CAIGQGDQPQHF.